The 16 T cell receptor beta chains presented below share a single source sample, sequenced in a study of blood T cell repertoires in COVID-19. Produced via immunoSEQ multiplex PCR; TCRdb's table is partial and in-frame only. The table has roughly 310,000 clones, around nine tenths seen once. The specimen was peripheral blood. The receptor source for this set is a woman aged 50 to 60 with active or convalescent COVID-19.

V is TRBV12-5 and J is TRBJ1-2, with D perhaps matching TRBD1 (5 bases). Between the trimmed V and J ends, which lost 0 bases and 2 bases, there was a span of 13 bases. There are 16 residues in the CDR3. Germline lookup yields CDR1 LGHNT and CDR2 FRNRAP. CDR3 DNA: TGTGCTAGTGGTTTGGTACTTAGGGGCCCCAACTATGGCTACACCTTC. Protein product: CASGLVLRGPNYGYTF.

This clone is a singleton in its sample. DNA for the CDR3: TGTGCCTGGAGTGTACAGGTCACCGGGGAGCTGTTTTTT. As protein: CAWSVQVTGELFF. The chain joins TRBV30 to TRBJ2-2; D might be TRBD1 (5 bases). V was pared by 0 bases and J by 4 bases, with 6 bases between. The CDR3 has 13 residues. Germline lookup yields CDR1 GTSNPN and CDR2 SVGIG (reference sequence).

CDR3 protein: CASRNRQGTYSNQPQHF. Written as DNA, the CDR3 is TGTGCCAGTAGAAACCGACAGGGCACGTATAGCAATCAGCCCCAGCATTTT. This rearrangement joins TRBV19 to TRBJ1-5; 7 nucleotides align to TRBD1. Germline CDR1 reads LNHDA; CDR2 reads SQIVND (reference sequence). The CDR3 extends over 17 amino acids. The V gene end was trimmed by 6 bases and the J gene end by 0 bases; junction bases not matched to a gene: 11.

This clone was seen a few times. The rearrangement uses TRBV12-3 or TRBV12-4 and TRBJ1-1; 9 positions match TRBD1. This CDR3 spans 11 amino acids. V was clipped by 6 bases and J by 11 bases; unmatched bases: 4. The CDR3, as DNA: TGTGCCAGCAGCCCTGGGACAGGGGCTTTCTTT. It is translated as CASSPGTGAFF.

The rearrangement links TRBV7-9 to TRBJ2-1; 7 positions agree with TRBD1. CDR1 is SEHNR, CDR2 FQNEAQ, per germline (reference sequence). The CDR3 consists of 14 residues. With 9 bases clipped from V and 5 bases from J, the junction kept 10 bases outside the gene matches. The CDR3 loop reads CASLDRAWDNEQFF. CDR3 coding DNA: TGTGCCAGTCTTGACAGGGCTTGGGACAATGAGCAGTTCTTC. The variable domain in full, with the rest retrieved from reference TRBV7-9 and TRBJ2-1, is DTGVSQNPRHKITKRGQNVTFRCDPISEHNRLYWYRQTLGQGPEFLTYFQNEAQLEKSRLLSDRFSAERPKGSFSTLEIQRTEQGDSAMYLCASLDRAWDNEQFFGPGTRLTVL.

V is TRBV30 and J is TRBJ2-3; 11 bases are a match to TRBD2. This CDR3 contains 15 residues. From germline, CDR1 is GTSNPN and CDR2 SVGIG (reference sequence). Trimming took 1 base from V and 2 from J; bases not matched to a gene: 2. CDR3 coding DNA: TGTGCCTGGAGTGGGGGACTAGCGGCCACAGATACGCAGTATTTT. This translates into CAWSGGLAATDTQYF.

V and J are TRBV6-5 and TRBJ1-5; 9 nucleotides match TRBD1. After removal of 7 bases from V and 6 bases from J, the junction contained 7 bases not matched to a gene. The CDR3 consists of 14 residues. Germline V gene data show CDR1 as MNHEY and CDR2 as SVGAGI. For the CDR3, the DNA is TGTGCCAGCATTGTGACAGGGGGAGGTCAGCCCCAGCATTTT. Its protein product is CASIVTGGGQPQHF.

The rearrangement joins TRBV7-3 to TRBJ2-1, with a possible D match to TRBD2 (5 bases). CDR1 is SGHTA, CDR2 FQGTGA, per germline. The CDR3 consists of 16 residues. V was clipped by 5 bases and J by 8 bases, with 22 bases between them. CDR3 sequence: CASSIRSHGERDEQFF. CDR3 DNA: TGTGCCAGCAGCATAAGATCCCACGGGGAACGCGATGAGCAGTTCTTC.

The V call is TRBV7-2, the J call TRBJ2-6; D is unresolved. The ends were cut back, 0 bases at V and 2 bases at J, with 8 bases in the middle. The germline gives CDR1 SGHTA, CDR2 FQGNSA. The CDR3 contains 16 residues. The CDR3 DNA reads TGTGCCAGCAGCTTAGCGTGGCAGGCTGGGGCCAACGTCCTGACTTTC. Encoded protein: CASSLAWQAGANVLTF.

The chain is built from TRBV20-1 and TRBJ1-3, with 8 bases fitting TRBD1. J lost 3 bases, V lost 3 bases, and 4 bases had no gene match. CDR1 and CDR2 (germline): DFQATT, SNEGSKA (reference sequence). This CDR3 is 14 amino acids long. The CDR3 sequence: CSASQGAGGNTIYF. In DNA, the CDR3 is TGCAGTGCTAGTCAGGGGGCGGGTGGAAACACCATATATTTT.

This chain joins TRBV4-2 and TRBJ2-5, with TRBD2 identical over 7 bases. The CDR3 extends over 16 amino acids. Germline loops: CDR1 LGHNA, CDR2 YNFKEQ. Unmatched junction bases numbered 9, after V lost 1 base and J lost 4 bases. Written as DNA, the CDR3 is TGTGCCAGCAGCCAAGGGAGAGTGGCGGGAGTAGAGACCCAGTACTTC. Residues: CASSQGRVAGVETQYF.

As regards this clone: This sample includes further DNA sequences coding for the same CDR3. J is TRBJ1-5 and V is TRBV18; weak D call: TRBD1 (5 bases). V shed 3 bases and J shed 4 bases, with 7 bases lying between them. Per germline, CDR1 KGHSH and CDR2 LQKENI. This CDR3 has 13 residues. CDR3 residues: CASSPGQNQPQHF. CDR3 nucleotides: TGTGCCAGCTCACCTGGACAAAATCAGCCCCAGCATTTT.

The chain has TRBV11-2 and TRBJ2-2, with D unclear. The CDR3 is 15 residues long. Trimming shortened V by 2 bases and J by 5 bases, and 12 bases separated the two germline ends. Germline CDR1 and CDR2: SGHAT and FQNNGV. CDR3 in amino acids: CASSLFTIGTGELFF. The CDR3 bases are TGTGCCAGCAGCTTATTTACAATCGGGACCGGGGAGCTGTTTTTT.

V gene TRBV28 combines with J gene TRBJ1-1; 9 positions match TRBD1. The germline gives CDR1 MDHEN, CDR2 SYDVKM. The CDR3 contains 19 residues. The J segment lost 0 bases and the V segment lost 6 bases, leaving 17 bases of the junction unmatched. This CDR3 reads CASSFNGGVQGAMNTEAFF. CDR3 coding DNA: TGTGCCAGCAGCTTCAATGGAGGGGTACAGGGGGCGATGAACACTGAAGCTTTCTTT.

The genes are TRBV7-2 and TRBJ1-3, with 8 bases that match TRBD1. Unmatched junction bases numbered 5, after V lost 1 base and J lost 9 bases. Germline-derived CDR1 and CDR2 are SGHTA and FQGNSA. CDR3 length: 14 amino acids. In nucleotides, the CDR3 is TGTGCCAGCAGCTTAGGGACAGGGTTTACCACCATATATTTT. Residues: CASSLGTGFTTIYF. Full variable domain (remainder filled in from reference TRBV7-2 and TRBJ1-3): GAGVSQSPSNKVTEKGKDVELRCDPISGHTALYWYRQSLGQGLEFLIYFQGNSAPDKSGLPSDRFSAERTGGSVSTLTIQRTQQEDSAVYLCASSLGTGFTTIYFGEGSWLTVV.

The gene calls are TRBV5-5 and TRBJ2-3; D is possibly TRBD1 (6 bases). The germline CDR1 and CDR2 sequences are SGHKS and YYEKEE (reference sequence). The CDR3 extends over 14 amino acids. V was pared by 4 bases and J by 2 bases, with 11 bases between. The chain's CDR3 is CASSADRTTDTQYF. Here the CDR3 DNA reads TGTGCCAGCAGCGCGGACAGAACCACAGATACGCAGTATTTT.